This TCR beta chain comes out of a study of T cell responses to AZD1222 COVID-19 vaccine (dated by TCRdb to the early 2020s). Describing the broader study: AZD1222 recipients whose second dose came at about 4 weeks and those whose second dose came at about 12 weeks were combined into one group, since spike-specific TCR depth and breadth did not differ between the two schedules. Trial participants were enrolled by age into subgroups of 18-55, 56-69 and 70-plus years, and about 150, 27 and 61 TCR-sequenced participants, respectively, were included in these subgroups. TCR sequencing was performed for some 250 trial participants, of whom approximately 200 were given two doses of AZD1222 and around 25 were given two doses of MenACWY control vaccine.

The CDR3 regions of human TCRbeta chains were analyzed by immunosequencing. On the study's bioinformatics: TCRs in the repertoires were matched against a reference library of SARS-CoV-2-specific TCRs that had been generated with the MIRA antigen-specificity platform. Breadth meant the fraction of unique TCRs that were SARS-CoV-2-associated, whereas depth meant the fraction of total T cells that were SARS-CoV-2-associated. Using the MIRA data, each spike-specific TCR was mapped to the spike region that the TCR reacts to and placed in a CD4 or CD8 class. Log10-transformed breadth and depth values were compared by one-way ANOVA with Sidak's multiple comparisons tests. This is the immuneACCESS table as TCRdb keeps it, with only in-frame sequences that have V and J called. A part of the clones is gone; compared with another copy, unresolved V genes explain less than half, and the rest is unexplained. The D gene and trimming were derived from the DNA, and the V and J assignments and clone size from that table. Present in this sample are approximately 100,000 clones, roughly 87% of which were seen just once. In total, the top ten clones hold approximately 5% of the sample.

Overall study results and their limits: Conclusions about previously exposed vaccinees are limited, since just a handful of AZD1222 recipients were seropositive for SARS-CoV-2 at baseline. A significant rise in spike-specific TCR breadth and depth was observed after two AZD1222 doses relative to day 0 and relative to MenACWY recipients. Participants were mostly white British, with more females than males. The authors suggested clonal diversity may have been underestimated. Reportedly, almost half of the unique spike-specific TCRs recognized epitopes lying outside the regions that are mutated in the B.1.351 and B.1.1.7 variants. The vaccine-associated CD4 TCRs covered the entire spike protein, and the dominant responses fell in regions 160-218 and 743-854. The 56-69-year group was small, and its depth increase did not reach significance, likely because of low power. Because no day 14 peak-response samples were available, repertoires were characterized only after the peak T cell response.

As for this clone: Which antigen it targets is not known. Within one base of it there is no much larger clone, and no base qualities were kept.

The CDR3 measures 16 amino acids from cysteine to phenylalanine. Left in the record is the CDR3 DNA by itself, 48 bases read in frame from the first base. Looking up the germline V gene (reference sequence) yields CDR1 SGHNT and CDR2 YYREEE. Germline trimming amounts to 1 base on V and 4 bases on J, with 5 as the count of junction bases outside the gene matches. The time point label here, explained by the study, means: baseline before first vaccination. Vaccinee samples came from UK trials COV001 and COV002, including a single-blind randomized controlled phase 2/3 trial of AZD1222 (ChAdOx1 nCoV-19) in healthy adults. For TCRbeta chain sequencing, PBMC samples from trial participants were taken at day 0 and at day 28 after the second dose.

Sequences were derived from peripheral blood, sampled on day 0 of AZD1222 vaccination. Rearrangement joined TRBV5-4 to TRBJ1-6; 7 bases in the middle match TRBD1. This receptor was identified in an adult in good health. The CDR3 region reads CASSLSNRGYNSPLHF. The DNA is TGTGCCAGCAGCTTGTCGAACAGGGGTTATAATTCACCCCTCCACTTT.